The clone carrying this T cell receptor (beta chain) was observed a single time. Losses at the gene ends were 4 bases for V and 5 bases for J; bases not matched to a gene: 3. The CDR3 loop spans 13 amino acids. Germline CDR1 and CDR2: PRHDT and FYEKMQ (reference sequence). Terminally differentiated effector memory CD45RA+ cells were excluded from the naive CD8 cells, which were CD45RO-negative and positively selected for CCR7. This sample was taken from a study of shared clonotypes between healthy human individuals. Assay used: immunoSEQ multiplex PCR; TCRdb lists only in-frame clones, some missing. The data hold about 590,000 clones, with less than 97% observed a single time.

The gene calls are TRBV13 and TRBJ2-7; the match to TRBD1 covers 9 bases. This receptor was identified in a woman younger than 45 in good health. The sample taken for sequencing was naive CD8+ T cells sorted from blood. This chain's CDR3 is CASSSTGGHEQYF. In DNA, the CDR3 is TGTGCCAGCAGCTCTACAGGGGGCCACGAGCAGTACTTC.